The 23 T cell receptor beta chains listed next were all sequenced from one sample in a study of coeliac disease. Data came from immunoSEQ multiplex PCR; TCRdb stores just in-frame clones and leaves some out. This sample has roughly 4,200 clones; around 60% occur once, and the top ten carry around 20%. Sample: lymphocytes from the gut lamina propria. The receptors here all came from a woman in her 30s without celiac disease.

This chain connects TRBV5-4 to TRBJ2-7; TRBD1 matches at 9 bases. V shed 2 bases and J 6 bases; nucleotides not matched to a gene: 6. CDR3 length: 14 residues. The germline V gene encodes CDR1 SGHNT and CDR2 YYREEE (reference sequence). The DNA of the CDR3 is TGTGCCAGCAGCTTCTCCGGGACAGGGACCGAGCAGTACTTC. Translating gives CASSFSGTGTEQYF. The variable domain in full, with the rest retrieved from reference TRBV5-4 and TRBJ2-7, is ETGVTQSPTHLIKTRGQQVTLRCSSQSGHNTVSWYQQALGQGPQFIFQYYREEENGRGNFPPRFSGLQFPNYSSELNVNALELDDSALYLCASSFSGTGTEQYFGPGTRLTVT.

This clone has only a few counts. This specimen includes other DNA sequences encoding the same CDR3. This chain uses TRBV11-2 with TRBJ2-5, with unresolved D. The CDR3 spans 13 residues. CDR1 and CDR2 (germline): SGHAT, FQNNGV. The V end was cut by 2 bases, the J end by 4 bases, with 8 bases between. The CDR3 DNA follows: TGTGCCAGCAGCTTAAGTTCGGGAGAGACCCAGTACTTC. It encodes CASSLSSGETQYF.

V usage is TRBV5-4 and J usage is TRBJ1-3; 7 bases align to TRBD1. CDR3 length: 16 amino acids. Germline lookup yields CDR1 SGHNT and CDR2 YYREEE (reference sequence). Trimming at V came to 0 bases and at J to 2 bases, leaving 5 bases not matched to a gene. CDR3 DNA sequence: TGTGCCAGCAGCTTGGATCCCGGGACAGCTGGAAACACCATATATTTT. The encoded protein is CASSLDPGTAGNTIYF. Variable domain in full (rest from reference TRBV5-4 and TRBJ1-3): ETGVTQSPTHLIKTRGQQVTLRCSSQSGHNTVSWYQQALGQGPQFIFQYYREEENGRGNFPPRFSGLQFPNYSSELNVNALELDDSALYLCASSLDPGTAGNTIYFGEGSWLTVV.

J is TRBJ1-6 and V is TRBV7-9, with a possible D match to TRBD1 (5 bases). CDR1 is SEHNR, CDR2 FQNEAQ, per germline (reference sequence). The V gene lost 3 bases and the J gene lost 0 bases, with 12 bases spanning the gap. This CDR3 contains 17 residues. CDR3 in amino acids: CASSLGDGSSYNSPLHF. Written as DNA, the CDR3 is TGTGCCAGCAGCTTGGGGGACGGGAGCTCCTATAATTCACCCCTCCACTTT.

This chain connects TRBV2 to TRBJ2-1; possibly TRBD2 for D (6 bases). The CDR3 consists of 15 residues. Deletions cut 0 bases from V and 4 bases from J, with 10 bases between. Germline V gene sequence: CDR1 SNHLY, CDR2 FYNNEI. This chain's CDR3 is CASSEAPGGYNEQFF. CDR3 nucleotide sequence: TGTGCCAGCAGTGAAGCCCCCGGGGGATACAATGAGCAGTTCTTC.

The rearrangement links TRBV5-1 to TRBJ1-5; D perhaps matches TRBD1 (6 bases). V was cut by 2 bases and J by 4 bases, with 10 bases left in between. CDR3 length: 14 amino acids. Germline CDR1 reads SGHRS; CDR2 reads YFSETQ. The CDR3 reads CASSFGGLNQPQHF. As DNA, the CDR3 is TGCGCCAGCAGCTTTGGGGGCCTTAATCAGCCCCAGCATTTT.

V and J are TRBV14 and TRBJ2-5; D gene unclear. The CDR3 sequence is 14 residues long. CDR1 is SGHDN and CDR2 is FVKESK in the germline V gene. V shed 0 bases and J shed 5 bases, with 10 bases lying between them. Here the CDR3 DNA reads TGTGCCAGCAGCCAAGATCACGGGTGGGAGACCCAGTACTTC. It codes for CASSQDHGWETQYF.

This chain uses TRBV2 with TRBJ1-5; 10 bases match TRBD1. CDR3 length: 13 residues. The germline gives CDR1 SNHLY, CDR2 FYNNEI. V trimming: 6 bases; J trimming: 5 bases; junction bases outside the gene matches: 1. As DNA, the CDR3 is TGTGCCAGCAGGGGACAGGGGCATCAGCCCCAGCATTTT. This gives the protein CASRGQGHQPQHF.

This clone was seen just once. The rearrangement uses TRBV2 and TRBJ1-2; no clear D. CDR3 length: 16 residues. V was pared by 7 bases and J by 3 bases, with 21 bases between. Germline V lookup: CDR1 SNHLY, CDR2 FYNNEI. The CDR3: CASTEEPRPRDYGYTF. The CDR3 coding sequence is TGTGCCAGCACCGAGGAACCCAGACCCCGTGACTATGGCTACACCTTC.

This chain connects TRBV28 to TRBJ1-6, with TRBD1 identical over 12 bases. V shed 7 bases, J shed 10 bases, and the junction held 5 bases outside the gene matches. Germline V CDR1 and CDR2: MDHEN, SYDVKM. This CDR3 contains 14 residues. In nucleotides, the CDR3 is TGTGCCAGCACCAGGGACAGGGGGCAATCACCCCTCCACTTT. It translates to CASTRDRGQSPLHF.

The CDR3 spells CAWSRGGRGNTEAFF. The CDR3 DNA reads TGTGCCTGGAGCCGGGGTGGCAGGGGGAACACTGAAGCTTTCTTT. The rearrangement joins TRBV30 to TRBJ1-1, with D maybe TRBD1 (6 bases). Germline lookup yields CDR1 GTSNPN and CDR2 SVGIG (reference sequence). This CDR3 is built from 15 residues. V was shortened by 3 bases and J by 1 base, with 15 bases between the two germline ends.

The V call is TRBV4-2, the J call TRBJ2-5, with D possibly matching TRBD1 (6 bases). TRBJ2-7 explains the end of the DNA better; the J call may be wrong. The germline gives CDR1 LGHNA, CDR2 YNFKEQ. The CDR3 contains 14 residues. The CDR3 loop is CAPSATGKSYEQYF. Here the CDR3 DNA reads TGTGCCCCCTCTGCGACAGGCAAGAGCTACGAGCAGTACTTC.

The chain's CDR3 is CASSLIQRGAYEQFF. The CDR3 DNA follows: TGCGCCAGCAGCTTGATCCAGCGGGGGGCCTATGAGCAGTTCTTC. The chain combines TRBV5-1 with TRBJ2-1; 9 positions match TRBD2. CDR3 length equals 15 residues. V dropped 1 base and J dropped 8; count of bases not matched to a gene: 7. Per the germline V gene, CDR1 is SGHRS and CDR2 is YFSETQ.

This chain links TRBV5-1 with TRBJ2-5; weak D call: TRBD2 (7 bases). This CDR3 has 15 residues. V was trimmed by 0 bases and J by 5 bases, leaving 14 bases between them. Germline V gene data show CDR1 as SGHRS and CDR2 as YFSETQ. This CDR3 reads CASSLEPGGLETQYF. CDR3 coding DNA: TGCGCCAGCAGCTTGGAGCCGGGGGGCCTGGAGACCCAGTACTTC.

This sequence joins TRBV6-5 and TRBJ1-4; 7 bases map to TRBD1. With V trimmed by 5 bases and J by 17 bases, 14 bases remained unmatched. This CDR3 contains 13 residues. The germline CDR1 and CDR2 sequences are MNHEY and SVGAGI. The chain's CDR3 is CASSTSPTGQRFF. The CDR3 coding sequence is TGTGCCAGCAGTACTTCACCAACGGGACAGCGCTTTTTT.

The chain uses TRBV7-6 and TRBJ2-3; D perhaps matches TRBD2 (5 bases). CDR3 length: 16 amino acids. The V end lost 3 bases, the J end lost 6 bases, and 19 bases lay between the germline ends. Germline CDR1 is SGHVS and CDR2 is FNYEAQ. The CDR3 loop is CASSFGLARYGDTQYF. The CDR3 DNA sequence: TGTGCCAGCAGCTTTGGGTTAGCGAGGTACGGGGATACGCAGTATTTT.

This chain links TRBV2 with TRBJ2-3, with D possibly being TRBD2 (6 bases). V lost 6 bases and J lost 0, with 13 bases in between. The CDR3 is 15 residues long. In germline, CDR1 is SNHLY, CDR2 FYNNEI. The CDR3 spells CASRSSARSTDTQYF. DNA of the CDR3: TGTGCCAGCAGATCTAGCGCCCGAAGCACAGATACGCAGTATTTT.

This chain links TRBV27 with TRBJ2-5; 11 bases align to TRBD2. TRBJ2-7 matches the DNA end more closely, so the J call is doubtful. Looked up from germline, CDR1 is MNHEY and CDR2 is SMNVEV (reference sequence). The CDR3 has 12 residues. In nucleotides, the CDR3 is TGTGCCAGCTCTAGCGGGGGGTACGAGCAGTACTTC. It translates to CASSSGGYEQYF.

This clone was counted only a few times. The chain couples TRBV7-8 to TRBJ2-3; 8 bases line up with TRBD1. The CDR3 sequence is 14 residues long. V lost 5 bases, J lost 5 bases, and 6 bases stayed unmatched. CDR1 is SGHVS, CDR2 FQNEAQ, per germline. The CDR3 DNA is TGTGCCAGCAGCCAGGACAGGGCGAAAGATACGCAGTATTTT. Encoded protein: CASSQDRAKDTQYF.

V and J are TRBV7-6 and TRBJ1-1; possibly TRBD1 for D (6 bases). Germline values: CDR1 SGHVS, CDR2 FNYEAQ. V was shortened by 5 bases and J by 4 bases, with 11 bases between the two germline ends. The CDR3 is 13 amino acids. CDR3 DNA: TGTGCCAGCAGCGCGACAGGCGTCACTGAAGCTTTCTTT. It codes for CASSATGVTEAFF.

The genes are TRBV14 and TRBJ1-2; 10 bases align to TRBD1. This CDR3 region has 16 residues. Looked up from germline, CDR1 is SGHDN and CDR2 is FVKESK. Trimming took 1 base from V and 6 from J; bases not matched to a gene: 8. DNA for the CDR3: TGTGCCAGCAGCCAAGTTATGGACAGGGGGACAAATGGCTACACCTTC. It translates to CASSQVMDRGTNGYTF.

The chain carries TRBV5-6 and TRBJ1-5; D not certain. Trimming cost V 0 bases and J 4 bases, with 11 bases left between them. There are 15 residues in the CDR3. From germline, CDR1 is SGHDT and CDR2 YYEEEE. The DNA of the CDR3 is TGTGCCAGCAGCTTGGGTTCAGCGGGAAATCAGCCCCAGCATTTT. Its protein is CASSLGSAGNQPQHF.

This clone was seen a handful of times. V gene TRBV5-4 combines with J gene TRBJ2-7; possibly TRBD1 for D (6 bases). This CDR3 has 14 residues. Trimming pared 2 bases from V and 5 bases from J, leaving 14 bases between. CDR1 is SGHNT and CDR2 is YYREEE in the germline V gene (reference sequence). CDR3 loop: CASSLQGTVDEQYF. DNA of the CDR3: TGTGCCAGCAGCTTACAGGGAACTGTCGACGAGCAGTACTTC.